This entry features one TCR beta chain sequence. Through a sample-barcoded 5' primer and a J-beta primer mix, a second PCR was run for about 6 to 12 cycles. Each TCR beta cDNA got a 12-nucleotide random molecular identifier. TCRdb itself ran the 5' RACE reads through MiXCR, one entry per CDR3 protein. The sample consists of approximately 800,000 distinct CDR3 sequences, roughly 24% of them appearing once. The entry originates in a study of blood T cells in healthy people across ages. Germline CDR1 is SQVTM and CDR2 is ANQGSEA. This CDR3 has 12 residues. The V end lost 7 bases, the J end lost 6 bases, and 15 bases lay between the germline ends. These records were also assigned to another study, of T cells of mothers and their children. That study reports: Study donors consisted of a few healthy Caucasian mothers and their six children.

The rearrangement uses TRBV29-1 and TRBJ1-2; TRBD1 might be the D (5 bases). The clonotype was recovered from a boy aged 5-17 years in good health. The specimen sequenced was blood. Here the CDR3 reads CSADQGANGYTF. CDR3 in DNA: TGCAGCGCCGACCAGGGCGCAAATGGCTACACCTTC.